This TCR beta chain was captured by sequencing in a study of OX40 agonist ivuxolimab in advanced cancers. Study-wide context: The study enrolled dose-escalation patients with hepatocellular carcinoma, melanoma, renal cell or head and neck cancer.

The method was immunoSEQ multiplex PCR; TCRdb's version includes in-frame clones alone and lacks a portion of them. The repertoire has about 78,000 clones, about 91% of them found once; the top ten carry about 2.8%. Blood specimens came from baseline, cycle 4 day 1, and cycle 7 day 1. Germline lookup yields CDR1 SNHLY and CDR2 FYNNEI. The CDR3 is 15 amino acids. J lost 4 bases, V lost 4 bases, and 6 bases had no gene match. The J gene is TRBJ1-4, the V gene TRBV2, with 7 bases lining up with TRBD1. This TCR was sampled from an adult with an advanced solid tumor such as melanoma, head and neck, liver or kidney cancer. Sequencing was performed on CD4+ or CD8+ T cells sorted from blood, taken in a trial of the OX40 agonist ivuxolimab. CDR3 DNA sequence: TGTGCCAGCAGTGTTGGGACAGTCATTAATGAAAAACTGTTTTTT. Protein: CASSVGTVINEKLFF.